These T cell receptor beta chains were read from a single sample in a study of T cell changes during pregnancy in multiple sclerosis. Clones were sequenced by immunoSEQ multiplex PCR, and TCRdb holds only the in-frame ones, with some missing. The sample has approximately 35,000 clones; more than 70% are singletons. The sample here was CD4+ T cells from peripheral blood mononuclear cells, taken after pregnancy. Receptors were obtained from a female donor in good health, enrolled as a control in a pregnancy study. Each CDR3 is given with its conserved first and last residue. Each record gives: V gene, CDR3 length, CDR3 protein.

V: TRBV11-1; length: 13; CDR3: CASSLAAFYEQYF
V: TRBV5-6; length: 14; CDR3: CASSFDSSGNTIYF
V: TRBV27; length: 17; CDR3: CASSPQTSGVSTDTQYF
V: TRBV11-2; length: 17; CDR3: CASSRTLAGTANYGYTF
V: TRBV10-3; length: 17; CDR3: CAIKKGQAILAPYGYTF
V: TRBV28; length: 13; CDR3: CASTLTSGGTQYF
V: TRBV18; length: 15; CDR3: CASSSGLAGAHEQFF
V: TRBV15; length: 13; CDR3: CATGRGRVTEAFF
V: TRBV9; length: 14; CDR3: CASSLFGSQETQYF
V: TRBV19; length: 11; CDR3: CASSIKGTQHF
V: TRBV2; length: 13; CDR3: CASSEVLEGTQYF
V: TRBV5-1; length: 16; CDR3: CASSPPTSGGGYEQYF